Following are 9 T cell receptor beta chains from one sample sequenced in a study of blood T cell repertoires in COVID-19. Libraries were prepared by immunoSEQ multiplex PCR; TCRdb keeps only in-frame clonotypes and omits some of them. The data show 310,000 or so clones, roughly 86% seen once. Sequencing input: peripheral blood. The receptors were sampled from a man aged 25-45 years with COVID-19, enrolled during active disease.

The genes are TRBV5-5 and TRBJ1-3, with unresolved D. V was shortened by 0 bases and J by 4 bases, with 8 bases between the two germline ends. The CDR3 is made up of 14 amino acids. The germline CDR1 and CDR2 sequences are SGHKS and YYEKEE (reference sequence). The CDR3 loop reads CASSLAGPGNTIYF. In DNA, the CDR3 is TGTGCCAGCAGCTTGGCGGGTCCGGGAAACACCATATATTTT. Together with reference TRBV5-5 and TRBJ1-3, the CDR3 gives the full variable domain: DAGVTQSPTHLIKTRGQQVTLRCSPISGHKSVSWYQQVLGQGPQFIFQYYEKEERGRGNFPDRFSARQFPNYSSELNVNALLLGDSALYLCASSLAGPGNTIYFGEGSWLTVV.

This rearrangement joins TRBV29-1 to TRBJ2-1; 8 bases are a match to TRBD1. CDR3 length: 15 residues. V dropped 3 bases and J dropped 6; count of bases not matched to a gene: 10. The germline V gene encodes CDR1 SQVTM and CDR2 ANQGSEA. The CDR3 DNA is TGCAGCGTTGAGTCCCTGACAGGGGAGAGCAATGAGCAGTTCTTC. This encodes CSVESLTGESNEQFF.

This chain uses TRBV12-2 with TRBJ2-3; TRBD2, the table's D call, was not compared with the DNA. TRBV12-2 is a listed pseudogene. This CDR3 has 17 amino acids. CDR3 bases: TGTGCAAGTCGCTTAGGTAGCCTAGCGGAGTGCACAGATACGCAGTATTTT. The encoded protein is CASRLGSLAECTDTQYF.

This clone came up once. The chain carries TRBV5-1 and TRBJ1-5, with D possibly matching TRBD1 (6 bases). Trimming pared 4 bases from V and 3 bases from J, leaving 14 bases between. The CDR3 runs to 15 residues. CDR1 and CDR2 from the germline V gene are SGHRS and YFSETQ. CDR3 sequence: CASSPAGQINQPQHF. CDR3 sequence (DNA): TGCGCCAGCAGCCCCGCCGGACAGATCAATCAGCCCCAGCATTTT.

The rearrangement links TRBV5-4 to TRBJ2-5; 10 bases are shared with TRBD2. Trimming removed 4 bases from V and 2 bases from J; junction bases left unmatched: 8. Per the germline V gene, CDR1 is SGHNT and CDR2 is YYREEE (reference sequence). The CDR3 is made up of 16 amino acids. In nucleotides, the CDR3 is TGTGCCAGCAGCCCCCAAGGAGCGGGGGGGCAAGAGACCCAGTACTTC. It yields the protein CASSPQGAGGQETQYF.

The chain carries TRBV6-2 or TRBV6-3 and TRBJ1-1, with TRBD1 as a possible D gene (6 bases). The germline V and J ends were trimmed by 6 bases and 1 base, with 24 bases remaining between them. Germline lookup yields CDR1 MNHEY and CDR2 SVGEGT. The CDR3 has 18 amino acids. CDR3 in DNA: TGTGCCAGCAGCCTCTTCAGGGGACGAGTTCGGACGAACACTGAAGCTTTCTTT. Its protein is CASSLFRGRVRTNTEAFF.

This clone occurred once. CDR3 in amino acids: CSVHQRLVGGNEQFF. CDR3 bases: TGCAGCGTTCACCAGCGGCTAGTGGGGGGCAATGAGCAGTTCTTC. V is TRBV29-1 and J is TRBJ2-1; a possible D gene is TRBD2 (6 bases). The germline V gene has CDR1 SQVTM and CDR2 ANQGSEA. Between the trimmed V and J ends, which lost 5 bases and 6 bases, there was a span of 20 bases. The CDR3 loop spans 15 amino acids.

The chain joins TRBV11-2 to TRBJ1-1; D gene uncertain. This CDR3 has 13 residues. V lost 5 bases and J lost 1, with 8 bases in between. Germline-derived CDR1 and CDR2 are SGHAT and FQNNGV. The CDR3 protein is CASSTTPNTEAFF. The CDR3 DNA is TGTGCCAGCAGCACGACACCGAACACTGAAGCTTTCTTT.

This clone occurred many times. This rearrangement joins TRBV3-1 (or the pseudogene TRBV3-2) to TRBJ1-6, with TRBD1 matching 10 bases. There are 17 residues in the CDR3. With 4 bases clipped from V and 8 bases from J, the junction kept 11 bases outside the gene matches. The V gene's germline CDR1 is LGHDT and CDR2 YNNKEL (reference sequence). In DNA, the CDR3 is TGTGCCAGCAGCCCCCCTGGGGCCGGACAGGGGGATTCACCCCTCCACTTT. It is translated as CASSPPGAGQGDSPLHF.